This TCR beta chain was sequenced for a study of shared clonotypes between healthy human individuals. Germline values: CDR1 SQVTM, CDR2 ANQGSEA. The CDR3 covers 14 residues. V lost 6 bases and J lost 2; bases outside the gene matches: 8. As regards this clone: The antigen remains undetermined.

General study points: Of the naive CD4 clonotypes, roughly 5% were shared across a few donors. The four-donor shared clonotypes exceeded non-shared clonotypes in generation probability, with non-shared ones scoring lower.

CCR7-negative CD45RA+ TemRA cells were pooled with CD45RO+ cells for CD8 memory. The authors distributed each subset's genomic DNA evenly over several immunoSEQ plates. TCRdb's table, derived via immunoSEQ multiplex PCR, lists solely in-frame clones and lacks some. The sample shows around 100,000 clones, about 72% of them seen only once. This TCR was recovered from a woman aged 30 to 39 in good health. Sequencing was done on a sample of memory CD8+ T cells sorted from blood. Subset noted: CD45RO+ cells pooled with CCR7-negative TemRA cells. The J gene is TRBJ2-3, the V gene TRBV29-1; 7 nucleotides line up with TRBD2. The chain's CDR3 is CSVEPSGTTDTQYF. Here the CDR3 DNA reads TGCAGCGTCGAACCTAGCGGTACCACAGATACGCAGTATTTT.